This passage covers 14 T cell receptor beta chains from one sample sequenced in a study of blood T cell repertoires in COVID-19. TCRdb's table, derived via immunoSEQ multiplex PCR, lists solely in-frame clones and lacks some. The sample carries about 46,000 clones, around 86% recorded once. Material for sequencing was peripheral blood. The source of these receptors is a human donor in a cohort sampled during active COVID-19.

This chain uses TRBV6-5 with TRBJ1-1; TRBD1 might be the D (6 bases). The CDR3 runs 16 residues. Germline assignment: CDR1 MNHEY and CDR2 SVGAGI. Trimming shortened V by 2 bases and J by 5 bases, and 18 bases separated the two germline ends. CDR3 region: CASSYRVARGGTEAFF. DNA for the CDR3: TGTGCCAGCAGTTACCGGGTAGCGAGGGGGGGGACTGAAGCTTTCTTT.

This chain connects TRBV20-1 to TRBJ2-3; a possible D gene is TRBD1 (6 bases). From germline, CDR1 is DFQATT and CDR2 SNEGSKA (reference sequence). The CDR3 runs to 14 residues. Deletions cut 3 bases from V and 4 bases from J, with 14 bases between. The CDR3 coding sequence is TGCAGTGCTAGTGACAGGATATTCCCAGATACGCAGTATTTT. Translated: CSASDRIFPDTQYF.

This clone occurred once. The gene calls are TRBV11-2 and TRBJ1-2, with 7 bases fitting TRBD1. V trimming: 5 bases; J trimming: 4 bases; junction bases outside the gene matches: 7. Looked up from germline, CDR1 is SGHAT and CDR2 is FQNNGV. The CDR3 spans 14 residues. In nucleotides, the CDR3 is TGTGCCAGCAGCCTATCCGGGACAGTCTATGGCTACACCTTC. Translating gives CASSLSGTVYGYTF. Drawing the rest from reference TRBV11-2 and TRBJ1-2, the complete variable domain is EAGVAQSPRYKIIEKRQSVAFWCNPISGHATLYWYQQILGQGPKLLIQFQNNGVVDDSQLPKDRFSAERLKGVDSTLKIQPAKLEDSAVYLCASSLSGTVYGYTFGSGTRLTVV.

The rearrangement links TRBV4-1 to TRBJ1-3; possibly TRBD1 for D (6 bases). With 2 bases removed from V and 4 bases from J, the gap between germline ends came to 9 bases. The CDR3 is made up of 14 amino acids. CDR1 is MGHRA and CDR2 is YSYEKL in the germline V gene. The CDR3 loop reads CASSQTGYGNTIYF. CDR3 sequence (DNA): TGCGCCAGCAGCCAAACAGGGTACGGAAACACCATATATTTT.

This chain joins TRBV28 and TRBJ1-5; 7 bases match TRBD1. Germline V gene sequence: CDR1 MDHEN, CDR2 SYDVKM. CDR3 size: 15 residues. Trimming at V came to 2 bases and at J to 2 bases, leaving 3 bases not matched to a gene. CDR3 sequence (DNA): TGTGCCAGCAGTTTAACAGGGGCGGGCAATCAGCCCCAGCATTTT. Residues: CASSLTGAGNQPQHF.

This clone was observed a single time. The V and J genes are TRBV30 and TRBJ2-7; D is uncertain. Germline V CDR1 and CDR2: GTSNPN, SVGIG (reference sequence). V shed 2 bases and J shed 6 bases, with 14 bases lying between them. This CDR3 has 13 amino acids. The CDR3: CAWSSPRLREQYF. The CDR3 DNA is TGTGCCTGGAGTTCTCCGAGGTTACGCGAGCAGTACTTC. Using reference TRBV30 and TRBJ2-7 for the parts outside the CDR3, the full variable domain is SQTIHQWPATLVQPVGSPLSLECTVEGTSNPNLYWYRQAAGRGLQLLFYSVGIGQISSEVPQNLSASRPQDRQFILSSKKLLLSDSGFYLCAWSSPRLREQYFGPGTRLTVT.

This clone was found once. J is TRBJ2-1 and V is TRBV29-1; 7 bases are a match to TRBD2. Germline lookup yields CDR1 SQVTM and CDR2 ANQGSEA. There are 16 residues in the CDR3. Trimming removed 1 base from V and 4 bases from J; junction bases left unmatched: 10. CDR3 residues: CSVEGKTSRAYNEQFF. The CDR3 DNA reads as TGCAGCGTTGAAGGGAAGACTAGCAGGGCGTACAATGAGCAGTTCTTC.

The chain recombines TRBV21-1 with TRBJ2-7; the table names TRBD2, a call not compared with the DNA. TRBV21-1 is listed as a pseudogene. This CDR3 is built from 19 residues. This CDR3 is CASSPGAGLAGGPADEQYF. The CDR3 DNA is TGTGCCAGCAGCCCGGGGGCGGGACTAGCGGGAGGGCCCGCAGACGAGCAGTACTTC.

V is TRBV7-6 and J is TRBJ1-3, with a tentative D call TRBD1 (6 bases). This CDR3 contains 16 residues. Trimming pared 5 bases from V and 0 bases from J, leaving 14 bases between. Germline CDR1 reads SGHVS; CDR2 reads FNYEAQ. The CDR3 spells CASSINRASSGNTIYF. In nucleotides, the CDR3 is TGTGCCAGCAGCATTAACAGGGCCAGCTCTGGAAACACCATATATTTT.

The chain combines TRBV6-1 with TRBJ1-3; weak D call: TRBD1 (5 bases). Germline CDR1 and CDR2: MNHNS and SASEGT. This CDR3 has 16 amino acids. V was clipped by 2 bases and J by 0 bases, with 11 bases between them. The CDR3 reads CASSERGLISGNTIYF. The CDR3 bases are TGTGCCAGCAGTGAAAGGGGTTTAATCTCTGGAAACACCATATATTTT.

V and J are TRBV2 and TRBJ2-3; a possible D gene is TRBD2 (6 bases). From germline, CDR1 is SNHLY and CDR2 FYNNEI. Trimming took 4 bases from V and 5 from J, leaving 16 bases between them. This CDR3 contains 15 residues. This chain's CDR3 is CASSGGTGWGDTQYF. CDR3 in DNA: TGTGCCAGCAGTGGTGGGACTGGGTGGGGAGATACGCAGTATTTT.

The chain recombines TRBV5-5 with TRBJ2-2, with 7 bases fitting TRBD1. The CDR3 runs to 15 residues. From germline, CDR1 is SGHKS and CDR2 YYEKEE (reference sequence). Trimming took 4 bases from V and 4 from J; bases not matched to a gene: 7. The CDR3 reads CASSGETGPTGELFF. In DNA, the CDR3 is TGTGCCAGCAGCGGGGAGACAGGGCCCACCGGGGAGCTGTTTTTT.

V and J are TRBV19 and TRBJ2-7; D unresolved. Germline lookup yields CDR1 LNHDA and CDR2 SQIVND (reference sequence). The CDR3 extends over 13 amino acids. Trimming removed 0 bases from V and 2 bases from J, with 5 bases in between. The CDR3 reads CASSIESAYEQYF. In DNA, the CDR3 is TGTGCCAGTAGTATAGAGTCCGCCTACGAGCAGTACTTC.

The chain links TRBV4-2 to TRBJ2-7; D is ambiguous. This CDR3 comprises 18 residues. CDR1 and CDR2 from the germline V gene are LGHNA and YNFKEQ. V was shortened by 0 bases and J by 2 bases, with 20 bases between the two germline ends. The CDR3 here is CASSQDTPLGAVTYEQYF. The CDR3 bases are TGTGCCAGCAGCCAAGACACCCCTTTAGGTGCGGTTACCTACGAGCAGTACTTC.